This record looks at one TCR beta chain sequence and its context. What it binds is not known. The sample belongs to a study of a mutant IDH1 vaccine in newly diagnosed glioma. Study as a whole: Across weeks 1, 3, 5, 7, 11, 15, 19 and 23, patients received a vaccination each time, eight in all. With temozolomide cycles, or 4-6 weeks after radiotherapy alone, vaccination was started. Pretreatment consisted of radiotherapy, temozolomide, or both, with most receiving both.

Assay used: immunoSEQ multiplex PCR; TCRdb lists only in-frame clones, some missing. The data show about 33,000 clones, 88% seen once. Time point here: week 23, last vaccination. What each vaccine dose contained was 300 ug of mutant IDH1 20-mer peptide, accompanied by topical imiquimod. Tumors from donors were new WHO grade 3 or 4 IDH1-mutant astrocytomas with ATRX loss. Material: PBMCs, obtained from a glioma patient whose treatment included an IDH1 peptide vaccine. The receptor comes from a man aged 35 to 55 with glioma.

The CDR3 is CASSVADPGPYNEQFF. In DNA, the CDR3 is TGTGCCAGCAGCGTAGCCGACCCCGGGCCCTACAATGAGCAGTTCTTC. The chain combines TRBV9 with TRBJ2-1; D unclear. Trimming shortened V by 0 bases and J by 2 bases, and 12 bases separated the two germline ends. The CDR3 contains 16 residues. Per germline, CDR1 SGDLS and CDR2 YYNGEE.